This TCR beta chain derives from a study of blood T cell repertoires in COVID-19. Across the whole study: Collection of acute and convalescent COVID-19 samples took place in the United States, Italy and Spain. From T cells, B-cell-depleted T cells, or PBMCs came the material, which was cDNA or gDNA.

V was pared by 0 bases and J by 0 bases, with 9 bases between. Germline assignment: CDR1 LGHNA and CDR2 YNFKEQ. The CDR3 spans 17 residues. Original methodology: Amplification with reference gene primers provided the estimates of nucleated cell counts. Data came from immunoSEQ multiplex PCR; TCRdb stores just in-frame clones and leaves some out. V and J calls and clone size come straight from that table; D and trimming were deduced from the DNA. The sample includes around 120,000 clones, about 79% of them seen just once. This TCR came from a man between 65 and 85 years old with acute or convalescent COVID-19. Sequenced sample: peripheral blood. The V call is TRBV4-2, the J call TRBJ2-6; D remains ambiguous. CDR3 sequence: CASSQDIRGSGANVLTF. As DNA, the CDR3 is TGTGCCAGCAGCCAAGATATTCGAGGCTCTGGGGCCAACGTCCTGACTTTC.